The clone carrying this T cell receptor (beta chain) has only a few counts. It was with a sample-barcoded 5' primer and a J-beta primer mix that a second PCR of roughly 7 to 12 cycles was run. One entry per CDR3 protein results from TCRdb running MiXCR on the 5' RACE reads. In the table there are roughly 1,300,000 distinct CDR3 sequences, approximately 60% of which are singletons. Per-sample PBMC isolation yielded at least 6.5 million cells. This sample is part of a study of blood T cells in healthy people across ages. Material: blood. This TCR was recovered from a man between 18 and 29 years old in good health.

CDR3 coding DNA: TGTGCCAGCAGCGAGCCGAAAGTGTACGAGCAGTACTTC. Protein sequence: CASSEPKVYEQYF. The chain has TRBV7-2 and TRBJ2-7; D not resolved. CDR3 length: 13 residues. The V end lost 5 bases, the J end lost 4 bases, and 12 bases lay between the germline ends. Germline V gene sequence: CDR1 SGHTA, CDR2 FQGNSA.